Given below is one T cell receptor (beta chain) in context. Its antigen is currently unknown. This sample stems from a study of shared clonotypes between healthy human individuals. Study conclusions and caveats: Few donors restricted represented genetic and exposure-history diversity.

Germline V CDR1 and CDR2: LNHDA, SQIVND (reference sequence). Trimming left V 4 bases short and J 2 bases short, with 9 bases between. The CDR3 consists of 13 residues. It was about 100 million PBMCs that unsorted samples used for genomic DNA. Deep-level running was used for the assay. Sequencing was performed with immunoSEQ multiplex PCR; in TCRdb, only in-frame clones are kept and a portion is missing. This table has about 480,000 clones, about 79% appearing once. The receptor was isolated from a woman aged 40 to 50 in good health. Some clones in this sample may be carry-over from other donors' samples. The material sequenced was PBMCs. The chain is built from TRBV19 and TRBJ2-7; D may be TRBD1 (6 bases). The CDR3 region has the DNA TGTGCCAGTAGTACCGGACAGACCTACGAGCAGTACTTC. Its translation: CASSTGQTYEQYF.